This TCR beta chain was found in a study of T cell responses to AZD1222 COVID-19 vaccine. TCRdb keeps only in-frame clones here, not all; method: immunoSEQ multiplex PCR. Of about 120,000 clones listed, 92% are singletons. From germline, CDR1 is MNHEY and CDR2 SMNVEV (reference sequence). V lost 5 bases and J lost 9, with 14 bases in between. The CDR3 extends over 14 amino acids. The V and J genes are TRBV27 and TRBJ1-6, with D perhaps matching TRBD1 (5 bases). The TCR was taken from an adult who received the AZD1222 COVID-19 vaccine. Sequencing used peripheral blood, obtained 28 days after the second AZD1222 dose. Here the CDR3 reads CASSRQGGSSPLHF. DNA of the CDR3: TGTGCCAGCAGTCGGCAGGGTGGCAGTTCACCCCTCCACTTT.